The 21 T cell receptor beta chains listed next were all sequenced from one sample in a study of T cell changes during pregnancy in multiple sclerosis. TCRdb's table, derived via immunoSEQ multiplex PCR, lists solely in-frame clones and lacks some. The sample records under 75,000 clones, around 90% being singletons. The sequences come from peripheral blood, collected in the third trimester of pregnancy. These receptors were taken from a female donor in good health, enrolled as a control in a pregnancy study.

The chain uses TRBV6-1 and TRBJ1-1; a weak D match, TRBD1 (5 bases). CDR3 size: 13 residues. The germline V gene encodes CDR1 MNHNS and CDR2 SASEGT. Trimming took 7 bases from V and 5 from J, leaving 14 bases between them. CDR3: CASTLRVGTEAFF. Here the CDR3 DNA reads TGTGCCAGCACCCTCAGGGTTGGGACTGAAGCTTTCTTT.

This chain uses TRBV5-6 with TRBJ2-4; D unclear. Trimming left V 6 bases short and J 0 bases short, with 13 bases between. CDR1 is SGHDT and CDR2 is YYEEEE in the germline V gene. This CDR3 has 15 amino acids. Here the CDR3 reads CASTGWSLAKNIQYF. The CDR3 DNA follows: TGTGCCAGCACTGGGTGGAGCCTAGCCAAAAACATTCAGTACTTC.

The rearrangement joins TRBV7-6 to TRBJ2-2, with D possibly being TRBD1 (6 bases). Germline CDR1 and CDR2: SGHVS and FNYEAQ. V lost 1 base and J 1 base, leaving 13 bases between the germline ends. The CDR3 totals 17 residues. The CDR3 bases are TGTGCCAGCAGCTTAGTTCACAGGGATGGGAACACCGGGGAGCTGTTTTTT. Its protein is CASSLVHRDGNTGELFF.

This chain joins TRBV6-1 and TRBJ2-2; 12 bases are a match to TRBD2. The CDR3 length is 16 residues. Germline trimming cut 4 bases from V and 4 bases from J; bases unmatched to any gene: 4. Germline CDR1 reads MNHNS; CDR2 reads SASEGT. The CDR3 loop is CASSAKTSGGTGELFF. In DNA, the CDR3 is TGTGCCAGCAGTGCTAAGACTAGCGGGGGCACCGGGGAGCTGTTTTTT.

This chain joins TRBV7-3 and TRBJ2-3; TRBD2 agrees at 14 bases. CDR1 and CDR2 (germline): SGHTA, FQGTGA. The CDR3 is 16 amino acids. The V and J ends lost 3 bases and 5 bases, in that order; junction bases with no gene match: 4. The CDR3 DNA reads as TGTGCCAGCAGCTTCGGACTAGCGGGGGGCGAAGATACGCAGTATTTT. Translated: CASSFGLAGGEDTQYF.

V gene TRBV18 combines with J gene TRBJ1-2; tentative D call: TRBD1 (6 bases). Germline V gene lookup returns CDR1 KGHSH and CDR2 LQKENI. CDR3 length equals 13 residues. Trimming shortened V by 6 bases and J by 3 bases, and 11 bases separated the two germline ends. Here the CDR3 DNA reads TGTGCCAGCTCCTCGACAGGATACTATGGCTACACCTTC. It codes for CASSSTGYYGYTF.

The J gene is TRBJ2-1, the V gene TRBV18; 12 bases align to TRBD2. The germline CDR1 and CDR2 sequences are KGHSH and LQKENI. The CDR3 consists of 15 residues. V dropped 5 bases and J dropped 2; count of bases not matched to a gene: 1. CDR3 protein: CASSASGGAYNEQFF. CDR3 nucleotides: TGTGCCAGCTCAGCTAGCGGGGGGGCCTACAATGAGCAGTTCTTC.

This clone was seen only a few times. The chain couples TRBV10-3 to TRBJ2-1; 7 bases map to TRBD2. The CDR3 is 14 amino acids. V was pared by 6 bases and J by 6 bases, with 8 bases of the junction left unmatched. Germline CDR1 reads ENHRY; CDR2 reads SYGVKD. The CDR3 protein is CAIRSRERRNEQFF. CDR3 bases: TGTGCCATCAGATCGCGGGAGAGACGCAATGAGCAGTTCTTC.

The chain has TRBV7-8 and TRBJ2-1; 9 positions agree with TRBD2. The CDR3 runs to 15 residues. Germline V CDR1 and CDR2: SGHVS, FQNEAQ. Trimming at V came to 4 bases and at J to 2 bases, leaving 3 bases not matched to a gene. CDR3 protein: CASSSSGETYNEQFF. In nucleotides, the CDR3 is TGTGCCAGCAGCTCTAGCGGGGAAACCTACAATGAGCAGTTCTTC. Full variable domain (remainder filled in from reference TRBV7-8 and TRBJ2-1): GAGVSQSPRYKVAKRGQDVALRCDPISGHVSLFWYQQALGQGPEFLTYFQNEAQLDKSGLPSDRFFAERPEGSVSTLKIQRTQQEDSAVYLCASSSSGETYNEQFFGPGTRLTVL.

In DNA, the CDR3 is TGTGCCAGCAGGGGAGACGCCGGGGAGCTGTTTTTT. Translated, it gives CASRGDAGELFF. The chain joins TRBV11-3 to TRBJ2-2; possible D gene TRBD2, 5 bases. The germline gives CDR1 SGHNT, CDR2 YENEEA. The CDR3 covers 12 residues. V lost 6 bases, J lost 6 bases, and 8 bases lay in between.

The rearrangement uses TRBV4-1 and TRBJ1-2; 8 bases fit TRBD1. V lost 2 bases and J lost 2; bases outside the gene matches: 10. Germline V gives CDR1 MGHRA, CDR2 YSYEKL. This CDR3 spans 17 amino acids. Here the CDR3 DNA reads TGCGCCAGCAGCCAACTAGGACAGGGTCAGCTCAACTATGGCTACACCTTC. Its protein product is CASSQLGQGQLNYGYTF.

The chain couples TRBV6-1 to TRBJ2-3; D gene ambiguous. V was cut by 0 bases and J by 9 bases, with 4 bases left in between. CDR1 and CDR2 (germline): MNHNS, SASEGT. The CDR3 sequence is 11 residues long. CDR3 residues: CASSEAATQYF. CDR3 nucleotides: TGTGCCAGCAGTGAAGCGGCCACGCAGTATTTT.

V is TRBV25-1 and J is TRBJ1-2; maybe TRBD1 (5 bases). Looked up from germline, CDR1 is MGHDK and CDR2 is SYGVNS. The CDR3 spans 15 residues. Trimming left V 3 bases short and J 4 bases short, with 15 bases between. CDR3 nucleotide sequence: TGTGCCAGCAGTGATACAGGCAGGGAAGTCTATGGCTACACCTTC. Its protein is CASSDTGREVYGYTF.

The CDR3 here is CASSISRDRANTGELFF. CDR3 DNA sequence: TGTGCCAGTAGTATCTCCCGGGACAGGGCTAACACCGGGGAGCTGTTTTTT. The chain employs TRBV19 and TRBJ2-2; TRBD1 aligns across 9 bases. Germline assignment: CDR1 LNHDA and CDR2 SQIVND (reference sequence). This CDR3 is 17 amino acids long. With V trimmed by 3 bases and J by 2 bases, 7 bases remained unmatched.

The J gene is TRBJ1-3, the V gene TRBV7-9; 9 nucleotides line up with TRBD1. Germline values: CDR1 SEHNR, CDR2 FQNEAQ (reference sequence). The CDR3 totals 16 residues. Losses at the gene ends were 5 bases for V and 3 bases for J; bases not matched to a gene: 8. CDR3 region: CASSGPTGGYGNTIYF. Here the CDR3 DNA reads TGTGCCAGCAGCGGGCCGACAGGGGGTTATGGAAACACCATATATTTT.

Concerning this clone itself: The junction shows a germline mismatch at one end, possibly a read error. The sample holds other DNA sequences that translate to the same CDR3. V usage is TRBV2 and J usage is TRBJ1-1; D ambiguous. The CDR3 contains 15 residues. The V gene's germline CDR1 is SNHLY and CDR2 FYNNEI. The CDR3 spells CASHSRGQVNTEAFF. The CDR3 nucleotides read TGTGCCAGCCATTCCCGCGGGCAGGTGAACACTGAGGCTTTCTTT.

The V gene is TRBV19, the J gene TRBJ1-2, with 8 nucleotides matching TRBD1. V lost 6 bases to trimming and J lost 0 bases; unmatched junction nucleotides: 12. The length of the CDR3 is 17 residues. The germline gives CDR1 LNHDA, CDR2 SQIVND (reference sequence). The CDR3 nucleotides are TGTGCCAGTAGACTATCGGCAGGGGGCGCTTCTAACTATGGCTACACCTTC. Translated: CASRLSAGGASNYGYTF.

The chain combines TRBV29-1 with TRBJ1-1; D uncertain. This CDR3 comprises 11 residues. Trimming removed 6 bases at V and 11 bases at J, with 16 bases between. Germline CDR1 SQVTM, CDR2 ANQGSEA. As DNA, the CDR3 is TGCAGCGTGAGGGAGCTGGGTCTGGCTTTCTTT. It is translated as CSVRELGLAFF.

The chain joins TRBV7-2 to TRBJ2-3, with TRBD2 as a possible D gene (5 bases). The germline CDR1 and CDR2 sequences are SGHTA and FQGNSA. The CDR3 runs 16 residues. V gave up 9 bases and J gave up 0 bases, with 19 bases separating them. CDR3 DNA: TGTGCCAGTAACCCGAGAGGGCCGACTAGCACAGATACGCAGTATTTT. Translated, it gives CASNPRGPTSTDTQYF.

The chain carries TRBV15 and TRBJ1-1; D gene uncertain. Germline V gene data show CDR1 as LNHNV and CDR2 as YYDKDF (reference sequence). The CDR3 has 13 residues. The germline V and J ends were trimmed by 0 bases and 7 bases, with 9 bases remaining between them. The CDR3 region is CATSREAWYEAFF. Here the CDR3 DNA reads TGTGCCACCAGCAGAGAGGCCTGGTATGAAGCTTTCTTT.

This sequence joins TRBV30 and TRBJ1-1; no definite D call. This CDR3 has 13 amino acids. Germline CDR1 is GTSNPN and CDR2 is SVGIG (reference sequence). V lost 3 bases and J 1 base, leaving 9 bases between the germline ends. The CDR3 here is CAWRWAENTEAFF. CDR3 DNA sequence: TGTGCCTGGAGGTGGGCAGAGAACACTGAAGCTTTCTTT.